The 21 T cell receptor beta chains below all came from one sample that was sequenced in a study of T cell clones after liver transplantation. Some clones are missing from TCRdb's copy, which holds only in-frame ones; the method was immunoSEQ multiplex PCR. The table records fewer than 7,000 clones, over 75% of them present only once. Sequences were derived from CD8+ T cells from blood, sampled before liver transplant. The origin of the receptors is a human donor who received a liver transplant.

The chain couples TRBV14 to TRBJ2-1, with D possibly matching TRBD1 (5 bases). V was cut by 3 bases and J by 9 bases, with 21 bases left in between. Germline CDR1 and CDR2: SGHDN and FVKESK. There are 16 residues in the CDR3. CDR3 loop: CASSQFRSQGDGEQFF. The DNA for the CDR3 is TGTGCCAGCAGCCAGTTTCGTAGTCAGGGCGATGGTGAGCAGTTCTTC.

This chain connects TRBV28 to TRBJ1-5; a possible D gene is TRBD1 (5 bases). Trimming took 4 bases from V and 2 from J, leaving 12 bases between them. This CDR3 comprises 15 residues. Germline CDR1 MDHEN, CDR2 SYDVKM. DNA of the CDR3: TGTGCCAGCAGTTGGACGGGGGGAGGCAATCAGCCCCAGCATTTT. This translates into CASSWTGGGNQPQHF.

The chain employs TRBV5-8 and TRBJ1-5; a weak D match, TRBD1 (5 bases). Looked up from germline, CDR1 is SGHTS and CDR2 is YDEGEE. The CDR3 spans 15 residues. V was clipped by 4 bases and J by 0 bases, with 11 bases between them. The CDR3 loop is CASSPQGFSNQPQHF. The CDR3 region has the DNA TGTGCCAGCAGCCCGCAGGGATTTAGCAATCAGCCCCAGCATTTT.

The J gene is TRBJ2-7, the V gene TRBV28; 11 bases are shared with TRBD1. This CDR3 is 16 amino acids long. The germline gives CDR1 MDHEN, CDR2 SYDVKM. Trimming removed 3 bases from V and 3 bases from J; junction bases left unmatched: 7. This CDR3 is CASSFSPGTGGYEQYF. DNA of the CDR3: TGTGCCAGCAGTTTTTCCCCCGGGACAGGGGGCTACGAGCAGTACTTC. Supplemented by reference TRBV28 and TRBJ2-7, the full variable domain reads DVKVTQSSRYLVKRTGEKVFLECVQDMDHENMFWYRQDPGLGLRLIYFSYDVKMKEKGDIPEGYSVSREKKERFSLILESASTNQTSMYLCASSFSPGTGGYEQYFGPGTRLTVT.

The DNA of the CDR3 is TGTGCCAGCAGCTTATTGGACAGAGGGGGGCAGGGCTATGGCTACACCTTC. Translated: CASSLLDRGGQGYGYTF. This rearrangement joins TRBV7-9 to TRBJ1-2; maybe TRBD1 (6 bases). V was pared by 2 bases and J by 4 bases, with 20 bases between. The germline CDR1 and CDR2 sequences are SEHNR and FQNEAQ (reference sequence). The length of the CDR3 is 17 residues.

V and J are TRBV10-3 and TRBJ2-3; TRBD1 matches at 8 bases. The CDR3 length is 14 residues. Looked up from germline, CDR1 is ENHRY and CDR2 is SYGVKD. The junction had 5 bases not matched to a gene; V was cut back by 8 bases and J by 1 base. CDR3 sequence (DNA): TGTGCCATCCGACAGGGGTCGGGCACAGATACGCAGTATTTT. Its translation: CAIRQGSGTDTQYF.

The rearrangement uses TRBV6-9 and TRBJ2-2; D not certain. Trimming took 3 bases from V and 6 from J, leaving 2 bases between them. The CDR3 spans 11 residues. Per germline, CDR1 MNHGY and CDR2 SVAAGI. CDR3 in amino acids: CASSYPGELFF. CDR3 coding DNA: TGTGCCAGCAGTTACCCCGGGGAGCTGTTTTTT.

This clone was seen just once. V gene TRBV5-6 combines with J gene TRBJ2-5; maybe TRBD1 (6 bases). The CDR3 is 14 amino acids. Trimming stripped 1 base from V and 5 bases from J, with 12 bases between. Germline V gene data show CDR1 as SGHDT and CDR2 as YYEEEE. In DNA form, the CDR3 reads TGTGCCAGCAGCTTGAGGGGGTCGTGGGAGACCCAGTACTTC. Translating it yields CASSLRGSWETQYF. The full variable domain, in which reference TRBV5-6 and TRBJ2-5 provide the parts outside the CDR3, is DAGVTQSPTHLIKTRGQQVTLRCSPKSGHDTVSWYQQALGQGPQFIFQYYEEEERQRGNFPDRFSGHQFPNYSSELNVNALLLGDSALYLCASSLRGSWETQYFGPGTRLLVL.

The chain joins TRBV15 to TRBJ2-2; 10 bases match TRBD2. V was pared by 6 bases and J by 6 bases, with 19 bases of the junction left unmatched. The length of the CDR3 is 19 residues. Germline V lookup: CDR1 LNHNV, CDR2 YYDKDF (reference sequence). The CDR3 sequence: CATRSQSGLAGVNPGELFF. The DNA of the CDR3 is TGTGCCACCAGGTCACAGAGTGGGCTAGCGGGAGTCAACCCCGGGGAGCTGTTTTTT.

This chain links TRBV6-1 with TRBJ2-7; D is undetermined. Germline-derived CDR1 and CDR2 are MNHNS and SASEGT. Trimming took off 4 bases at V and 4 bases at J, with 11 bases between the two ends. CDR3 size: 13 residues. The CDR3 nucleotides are TGTGCCAGCAGTGGGCTCATGACTTACGAGCAGTACTTC. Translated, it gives CASSGLMTYEQYF.

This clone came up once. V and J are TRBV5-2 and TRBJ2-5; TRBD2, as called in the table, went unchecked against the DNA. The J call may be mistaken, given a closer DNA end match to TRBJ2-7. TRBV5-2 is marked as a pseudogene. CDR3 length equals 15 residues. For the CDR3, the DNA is TGTGCCAGCAGCTTTTTTAGCGGAACCTCCTACGAGCAGTACTTC. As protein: CASSFFSGTSYEQYF.

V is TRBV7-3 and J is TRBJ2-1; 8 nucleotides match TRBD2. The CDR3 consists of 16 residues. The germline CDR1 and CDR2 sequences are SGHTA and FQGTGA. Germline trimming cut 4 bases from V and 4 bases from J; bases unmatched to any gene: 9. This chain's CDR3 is CASSSSPGLAYNEQFF. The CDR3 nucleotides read TGTGCCAGCAGCTCCTCCCCCGGACTAGCATACAATGAGCAGTTCTTC.

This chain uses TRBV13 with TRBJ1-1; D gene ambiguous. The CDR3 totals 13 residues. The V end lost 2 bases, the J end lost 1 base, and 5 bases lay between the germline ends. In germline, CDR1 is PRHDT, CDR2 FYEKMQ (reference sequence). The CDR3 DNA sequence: TGTGCCAGCAGCTTATTCGAGAACACTGAAGCTTTCTTT. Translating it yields CASSLFENTEAFF.

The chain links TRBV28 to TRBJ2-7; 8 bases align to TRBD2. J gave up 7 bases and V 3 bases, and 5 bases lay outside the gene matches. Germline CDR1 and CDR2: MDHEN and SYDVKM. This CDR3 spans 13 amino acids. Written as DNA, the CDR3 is TGTGCCAGCAGTTTGTATAGCGGGATTGAGCAGTACTTC. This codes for CASSLYSGIEQYF. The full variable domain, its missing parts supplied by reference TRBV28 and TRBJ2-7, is DVKVTQSSRYLVKRTGEKVFLECVQDMDHENMFWYRQDPGLGLRLIYFSYDVKMKEKGDIPEGYSVSREKKERFSLILESASTNQTSMYLCASSLYSGIEQYFGPGTRLTVT.

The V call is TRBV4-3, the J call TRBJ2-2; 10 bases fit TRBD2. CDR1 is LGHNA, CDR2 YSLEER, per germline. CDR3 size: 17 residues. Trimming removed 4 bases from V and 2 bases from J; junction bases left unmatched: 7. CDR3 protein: CASSRELAGSNTGELFF. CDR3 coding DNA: TGCGCCAGCAGCCGAGAACTAGCGGGGAGTAACACCGGGGAGCTGTTTTTT.

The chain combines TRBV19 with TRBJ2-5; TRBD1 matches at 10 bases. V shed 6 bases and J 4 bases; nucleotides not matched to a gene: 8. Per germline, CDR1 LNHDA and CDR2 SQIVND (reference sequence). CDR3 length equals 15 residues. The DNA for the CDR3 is TGTGCCAGTAGCCCGACAGGGGGCGGGTTAGAGACCCAGTACTTC. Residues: CASSPTGGGLETQYF.

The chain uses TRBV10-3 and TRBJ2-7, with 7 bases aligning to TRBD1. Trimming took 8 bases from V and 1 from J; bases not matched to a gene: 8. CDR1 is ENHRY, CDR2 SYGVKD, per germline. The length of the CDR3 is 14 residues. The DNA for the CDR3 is TGTGCCATCCGCTCCGGGACAGCGTCCTACGAGCAGTACTTC. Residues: CAIRSGTASYEQYF.

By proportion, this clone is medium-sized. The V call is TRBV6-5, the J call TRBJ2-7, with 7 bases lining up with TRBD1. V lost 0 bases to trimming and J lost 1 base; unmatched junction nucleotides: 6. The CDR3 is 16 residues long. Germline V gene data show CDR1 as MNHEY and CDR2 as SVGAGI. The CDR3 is CASSYSTGAPSYEQYF. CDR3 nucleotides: TGTGCCAGCAGTTACTCCACAGGGGCTCCATCCTACGAGCAGTACTTC.

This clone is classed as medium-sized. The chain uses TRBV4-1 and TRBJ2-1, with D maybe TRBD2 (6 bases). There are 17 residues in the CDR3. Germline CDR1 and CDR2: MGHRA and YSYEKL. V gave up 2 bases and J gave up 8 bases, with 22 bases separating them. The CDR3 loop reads CASSQQPWRGANYEQFF. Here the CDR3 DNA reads TGCGCCAGCAGCCAACAGCCCTGGCGCGGGGCGAACTATGAGCAGTTCTTC.

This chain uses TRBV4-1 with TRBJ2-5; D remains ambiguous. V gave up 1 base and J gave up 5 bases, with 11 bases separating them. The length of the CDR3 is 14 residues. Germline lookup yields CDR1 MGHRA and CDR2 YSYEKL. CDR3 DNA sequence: TGCGCCAGCAGCCAAGGACGGGCCCTGGAGACCCAGTACTTC. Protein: CASSQGRALETQYF.

CDR3 sequence: CASSFSIGQPQHF. The CDR3 region has the DNA TGTGCCAGCAGTTTCAGCATAGGGCAGCCCCAGCATTTT. The rearrangement joins TRBV6-5 to TRBJ1-5; D remains ambiguous. Germline CDR1 is MNHEY and CDR2 is SVGAGI. The CDR3 is 13 amino acids. V was cut by 4 bases and J by 7 bases, with 11 bases left in between.